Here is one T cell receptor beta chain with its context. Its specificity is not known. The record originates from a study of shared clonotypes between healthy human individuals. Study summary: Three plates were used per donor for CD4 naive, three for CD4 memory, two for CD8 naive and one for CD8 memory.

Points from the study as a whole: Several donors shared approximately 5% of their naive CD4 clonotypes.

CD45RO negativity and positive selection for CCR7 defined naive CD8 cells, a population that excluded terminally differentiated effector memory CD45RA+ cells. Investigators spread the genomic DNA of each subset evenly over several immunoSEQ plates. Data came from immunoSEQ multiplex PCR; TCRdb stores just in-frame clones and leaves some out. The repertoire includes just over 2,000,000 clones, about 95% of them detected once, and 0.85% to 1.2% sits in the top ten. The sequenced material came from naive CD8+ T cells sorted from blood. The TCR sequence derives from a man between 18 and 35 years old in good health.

This chain's CDR3 is CASSLSRDPRYGYTF. The CDR3 DNA reads as TGTGCCAGCAGCTTGAGCCGGGATCCCCGGTATGGCTACACCTTC. The chain combines TRBV7-9 with TRBJ1-2; D remains ambiguous. V shed 3 bases and J shed 5 bases, with 16 bases lying between them. The CDR3 totals 15 residues. In germline, CDR1 is SEHNR, CDR2 FQNEAQ (reference sequence).